The rows below give T cell receptor beta chains drawn from one sample of a study of blood T cell repertoires in COVID-19. Sequenced by immunoSEQ multiplex PCR; TCRdb stores in-frame clones only, minus some. The profile shows about 200,000 clones, roughly 83% of them singletons. The sample taken for sequencing was PBMCs or T cells enriched from blood (not recorded which). These receptor sequences come from a man aged 40-50 years with acute COVID-19. CDR3s include the opening cysteine and the closing phenylalanine or tryptophan. D genes are given only for firm matches. Expanded clones are given a class, and other clones once, few, many or no size at all.

>.|TRBV10-3|.|TRBJ1-3
CAISEGQPNTIYF
TGTGCCATCAGTGAGGGACAGCCAAACACCATATATTTT
>.|TRBV9|.|TRBJ1-1
CASSRDSPEAFF
TGTGCCAGCAGCAGAGACTCCCCTGAAGCTTTCTTT
>once|TRBV4-1|.|TRBJ1-2
CASSQDLPGNYGYTF
TGCGCCAGCAGCCAAGATCTCCCAGGGAACTATGGCTACACCTTC
>.|TRBV7-3|.|TRBJ2-2
CASSLIPDTGELFF
TGTGCCAGCAGCTTAATCCCTGACACCGGGGAGCTGTTTTTT
>.|TRBV7-2|.|TRBJ2-7
CASSLSGLGPYEQYF
TGTGCCAGCAGCCTGTCGGGGTTGGGCCCCTACGAGCAGTACTTC
>.|TRBV9|TRBD2|TRBJ2-3
CASSARLAGEDTQYF
TGTGCCAGCAGCGCGCGACTAGCGGGAGAAGATACGCAGTATTTT
>few|TRBV6-5|.|TRBJ1-1
CASSYSRRNTEAFF
TGTGCCAGCAGTTACTCAAGGAGGAACACTGAAGCTTTCTTT
>.|TRBV6-1|.|TRBJ1-3
CASSEAGGGNTIYF
TGTGCCAGCAGTGAAGCGGGGGGAGGAAACACCATATATTTT
>once|TRBV5-1|.|TRBJ2-2
CASSPAGSTGELFF
TGCGCCAGCAGCCCGGCAGGGTCCACCGGGGAGCTGTTTTTT
>.|TRBV13|TRBD2|TRBJ2-7
CASSLASGTSGSWVHEQYF
TGTGCCAGCAGCTTAGCGTCCGGGACTAGCGGGAGTTGGGTCCACGAGCAGTACTTC
>.|TRBV5-1|.|TRBJ2-7
CASSSEAIPIDEQYF
TGCGCCAGCAGCTCGGAGGCGATACCCATTGACGAGCAGTACTTC
>once|TRBV28|.|TRBJ1-2
CASSYGNRQLPYGYTF
TGTGCCAGCAGTTATGGGAACCGACAGCTACCCTATGGCTACACCTTC
>.|TRBV28|TRBD1|TRBJ1-2
CASSPPGTALTTYGYTF
TGTGCCAGCAGTCCTCCAGGGACAGCGCTAACGACCTATGGCTACACCTTC
>.|TRBV28|TRBD1|TRBJ1-5
CASRPTGRYQPQHF
TGTGCCAGCAGGCCGACAGGGAGGTATCAGCCCCAGCATTTT
>.|TRBV5-4|TRBD2|TRBJ2-1
CASSLAVAGSEQFF
TGTGCCAGCAGCTTGGCGGTAGCGGGAAGCGAGCAGTTCTTC
>once|TRBV28|.|TRBJ1-2
CASSSDSNYGYTF
TGTGCCAGCAGTTCGGACAGTAACTATGGCTACACCTTC
>.|TRBV24-1|.|TRBJ2-3
CATQSELARDTQYF
TGTGCCACCCAGTCCGAGCTAGCGAGAGATACGCAGTATTTT
>.|TRBV19|TRBD1|TRBJ1-2
CASSTGQGAEGYTF
TGTGCCAGTAGTACGGGACAGGGGGCGGAAGGCTACACCTTC
>once|TRBV7-2|.|TRBJ2-2
CASSFQGGTGELFF
TGTGCCAGCAGCTTCCAGGGGGGAACCGGGGAGCTGTTTTTT
>.|TRBV5-1|TRBD1|TRBJ1-3
CASSPGQAGNTIYF
TGCGCCAGCAGCCCTGGACAGGCTGGAAACACCATATATTTT
>.|TRBV5-4|.|TRBJ1-1
CASSAQPTAEAFF
TGTGCCAGCAGCGCCCAGCCGACAGCTGAAGCTTTCTTT
>.|TRBV27|.|TRBJ2-3
CASSLRAEVNVKTDTQYF
TGTGCCAGCAGTTTAAGGGCGGAGGTTAACGTCAAGACAGATACGCAGTATTTT
>once|TRBV5-8|TRBD2|TRBJ2-2
CASISGSYTGELFF
TGTGCCAGCATTAGCGGGAGTTACACCGGGGAGCTGTTTTTT
>.|TRBV9|TRBD1|TRBJ1-6
CASSVVAGGGSPLHF
TGTGCCAGCAGCGTAGTGGCAGGGGGCGGGTCACCCCTCCACTTT
>.|TRBV19|TRBD2|TRBJ2-3
CASSPDSGRDTQYF
TGTGCCAGTAGTCCTGATAGCGGGAGAGATACGCAGTATTTT
>few|TRBV9|.|TRBJ1-3
CASSLAGGGNTIYF
TGTGCCAGCAGCCTCGCAGGTGGCGGAAACACCATATATTTT
>once|TRBV28|.|TRBJ1-4
CASSQRRGSVDEKLFF
TGTGCCAGCAGTCAACGACGAGGAAGTGTCGATGAAAAACTGTTTTTT
>.|TRBV5-3|TRBD2|TRBJ2-5
CARSLGGGRKETQYF
TGTGCCAGAAGCTTGGGTGGCGGGAGAAAAGAGACCCAGTACTTC
>.|TRBV28|TRBD1|TRBJ1-3
CASTVDRGRNTIYF
TGTGCCAGCACCGTGGACAGGGGTAGAAACACCATATATTTT
>.|TRBV29-1|TRBD1|TRBJ2-5
CSAEQGAETQYF
TGCAGCGCCGAACAGGGGGCAGAGACCCAGTACTTC
>.|TRBV7-3|.|TRBJ2-1
CASSSSSVGYNEQFF
TGTGCCAGCAGCTCGTCTAGCGTTGGGTACAATGAGCAGTTCTTC
>.|TRBV7-9|TRBD1|TRBJ2-1
CAEVSSGQGPRIF
TGTGCCGAAGTTAGCTCGGGACAGGGGCCGAGGATCTTC
>.|TRBV15|TRBD1|TRBJ1-4
CATSRTRQGSVLFF
TGTGCCACCAGCAGAACCCGACAGGGCTCGGTACTGTTTTTT
>.|TRBV27|TRBD1|TRBJ2-5
CASSPGTGSGTQYF
TGTGCCAGCAGTCCCGGGACAGGTTCGGGGACCCAGTACTTC
>.|TRBV2|TRBD1|TRBJ1-3
CASSTTPGQRNTIYF
TGTGCCAGCAGCACAACACCGGGACAGCGAAACACCATATATTTT
>.|TRBV2|TRBD1|TRBJ1-2
CASSYDRVYGYTF
TGTGCCAGCAGCTACGACAGGGTCTATGGCTACACCTTC
>.|TRBV28|TRBD1|TRBJ1-2
CASSSLQGAFFASGYTF
TGTGCCAGCAGTTCATTACAGGGGGCCTTCTTTGCAAGTGGCTACACCTTC
>.|TRBV4-2|TRBD2|TRBJ2-2
CASSPAGGGTGELFF
TGTGCCAGCAGCCCAGCGGGAGGGGGCACCGGGGAGCTGTTTTTT
>few|TRBV7-2|.|TRBJ1-5
CASSLTEGVKPQHF
TGTGCCAGCAGCTTAACCGAGGGAGTTAAGCCCCAGCATTTT
>.|TRBV5-1|TRBD1|TRBJ1-6
CASSSMGGPGGGGSPLHF
TGCGCCAGCAGCTCCATGGGGGGCCCAGGGGGCGGCGGTTCACCCCTCCACTTT
>.|TRBV27|TRBD2|TRBJ2-7
CASSSLAGGPKEQYF
TGTGCCAGCAGTTCCCTAGCGGGAGGGCCGAAAGAGCAGTACTTC
>.|TRBV2|TRBD2|TRBJ2-5
CASSEVGGPVETQYF
TGTGCCAGCAGTGAAGTGGGAGGGCCTGTGGAGACCCAGTACTTC